Each of the 5 T cell receptor beta chains below was sequenced from the same sample in a study of T cell responses to AZD1222 COVID-19 vaccine. Assay used: immunoSEQ multiplex PCR; TCRdb lists only in-frame clones, some missing. The sample yields around 99,000 clones, roughly 92% seen once. This specimen was peripheral blood, taken on day 0 of AZD1222 vaccination. The receptors stem from an adult in good health.

The J gene is TRBJ1-6, the V gene TRBV25-1; 8 bases are shared with TRBD1. V trimming: 8 bases; J trimming: 5 bases; junction bases outside the gene matches: 8. From germline, CDR1 is MGHDK and CDR2 SYGVNS. The length of the CDR3 is 15 residues. In nucleotides, the CDR3 is TGTGCCAGCCGTAAACCGACAGGGGATAATTCACCCCTCCACTTT. Translation: CASRKPTGDNSPLHF.

The CDR3 region has the DNA TGTGCCAGCTCACTTGGGGGTGGACCTCGGAGCAATCAGCCCCAGCATTTT. Protein sequence: CASSLGGGPRSNQPQHF. The rearrangement joins TRBV27 to TRBJ1-5, with a possible D match to TRBD1 (5 bases). This CDR3 is 17 amino acids long. V was clipped by 8 bases and J by 1 base, with 21 bases between them. The germline CDR1 and CDR2 sequences are MNHEY and SMNVEV (reference sequence).

This chain links TRBV19 with TRBJ1-1; a possible D gene is TRBD1 (5 bases). The CDR3 is 13 amino acids. The V end lost 2 bases, the J end lost 6 bases, and 10 bases lay between the germline ends. CDR1 is LNHDA and CDR2 is SQIVND in the germline V gene (reference sequence). CDR3 bases: TGTGCCAGTAGTATATTGGGGGATTCTGAAGCTTTCTTT. Amino acids: CASSILGDSEAFF.

The chain is built from TRBV28 and TRBJ2-3; no definite D call. Germline V CDR1 and CDR2: MDHEN, SYDVKM. There are 13 residues in the CDR3. V was trimmed by 2 bases and J by 2 bases, leaving 5 bases between them. The CDR3 protein is CASSLTDTDTQYF. The CDR3 region has the DNA TGTGCCAGCAGTTTAACTGACACAGATACGCAGTATTTT.

The chain joins TRBV18 to TRBJ1-3; no reliable D call. The CDR3 covers 16 residues. V lost 2 bases and J lost 0, with 11 bases in between. The V gene's germline CDR1 is KGHSH and CDR2 LQKENI. CDR3 nucleotide sequence: TGTGCCAGCTCACCATCGGGCTACGACTCTGGAAACACCATATATTTT. Translating it yields CASSPSGYDSGNTIYF. The whole variable domain, filled in from reference TRBV18 and TRBJ1-3, reads NAGVMQNPRHLVRRRGQEARLRCSPMKGHSHVYWYRQLPEEGLKFMVYLQKENIIDESGMPKERFSAEFPKEGPSILRIQQVVRGDSAAYFCASSPSGYDSGNTIYFGEGSWLTVV.